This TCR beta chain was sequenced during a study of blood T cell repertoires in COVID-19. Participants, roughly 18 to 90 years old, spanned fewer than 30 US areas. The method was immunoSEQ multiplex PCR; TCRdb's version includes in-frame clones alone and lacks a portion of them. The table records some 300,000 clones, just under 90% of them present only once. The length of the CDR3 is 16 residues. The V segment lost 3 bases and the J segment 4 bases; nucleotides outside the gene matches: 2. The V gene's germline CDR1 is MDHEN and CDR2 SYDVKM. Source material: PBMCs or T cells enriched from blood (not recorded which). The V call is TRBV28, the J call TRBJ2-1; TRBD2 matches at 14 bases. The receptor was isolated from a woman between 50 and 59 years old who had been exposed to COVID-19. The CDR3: CASSLTSGGAYNEQFF. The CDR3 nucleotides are TGTGCCAGCAGTTTGACTAGCGGGGGGGCTTACAATGAGCAGTTCTTC.